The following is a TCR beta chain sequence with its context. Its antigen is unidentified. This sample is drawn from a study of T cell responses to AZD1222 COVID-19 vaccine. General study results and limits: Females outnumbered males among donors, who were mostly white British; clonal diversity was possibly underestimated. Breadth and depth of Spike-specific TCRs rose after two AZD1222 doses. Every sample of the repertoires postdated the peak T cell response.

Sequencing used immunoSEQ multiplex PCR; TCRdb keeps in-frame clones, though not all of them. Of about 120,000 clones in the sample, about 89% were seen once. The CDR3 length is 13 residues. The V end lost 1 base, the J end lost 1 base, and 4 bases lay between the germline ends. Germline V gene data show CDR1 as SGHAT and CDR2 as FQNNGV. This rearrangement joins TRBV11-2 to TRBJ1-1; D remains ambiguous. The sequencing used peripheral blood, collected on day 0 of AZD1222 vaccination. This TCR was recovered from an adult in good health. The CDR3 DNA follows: TGTGCCAGCAGCTTAGGACAGAACACTGAAGCTTTCTTT. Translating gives CASSLGQNTEAFF.